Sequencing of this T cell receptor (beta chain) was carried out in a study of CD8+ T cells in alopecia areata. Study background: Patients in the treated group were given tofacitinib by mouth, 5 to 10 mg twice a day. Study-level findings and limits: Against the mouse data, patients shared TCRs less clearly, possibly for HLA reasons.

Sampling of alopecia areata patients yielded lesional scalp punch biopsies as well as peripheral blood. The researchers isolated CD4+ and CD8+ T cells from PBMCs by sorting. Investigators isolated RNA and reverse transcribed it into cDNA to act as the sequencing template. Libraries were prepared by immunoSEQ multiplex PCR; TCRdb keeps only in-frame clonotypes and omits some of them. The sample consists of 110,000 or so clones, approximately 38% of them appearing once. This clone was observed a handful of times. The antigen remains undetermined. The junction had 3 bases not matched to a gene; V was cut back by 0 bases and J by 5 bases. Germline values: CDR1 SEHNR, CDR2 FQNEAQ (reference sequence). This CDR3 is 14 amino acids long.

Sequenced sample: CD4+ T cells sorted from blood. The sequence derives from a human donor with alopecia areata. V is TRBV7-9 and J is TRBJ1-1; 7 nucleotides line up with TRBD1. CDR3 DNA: TGTGCCAGCAGCTTAGCCCAGGGGGGGACTGAAGCTTTCTTT. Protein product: CASSLAQGGTEAFF.